One sample yielded the 16 T cell receptor beta chains listed below, sequenced in a study of cytomegalovirus exposure and HLA in healthy donors. PCR employed 60 Vbeta and 13 Jbeta primers. TCRdb keeps only in-frame clones here, not all; method: immunoSEQ multiplex PCR. The sample shows roughly 130,000 clones, 74% of them seen only once. Sequences were obtained from PBMCs. The source is a woman aged 45-60 years in good health and CMV-seropositive.

This clone has a single count. The chain has TRBV5-1 and TRBJ1-1, with 7 bases aligning to TRBD1. Per the germline V gene, CDR1 is SGHRS and CDR2 is YFSETQ. The CDR3 sequence is 13 residues long. After removal of 5 bases from V and 4 bases from J, the junction contained 5 bases not matched to a gene. The CDR3 protein is CASRFSGGTEAFF. The DNA for the CDR3 is TGCGCCAGCAGATTTTCAGGGGGCACTGAAGCTTTCTTT.

The gene calls are TRBV7-6 and TRBJ1-3; the D gene is possibly TRBD1 (6 bases). Trimming shortened V by 1 base and J by 4 bases, and 14 bases separated the two germline ends. Germline-derived CDR1 and CDR2 are SGHVS and FNYEAQ. This CDR3 has 16 amino acids. The CDR3 sequence is CASSLDRASGGNTIYF. The CDR3 nucleotides are TGTGCCAGCAGCTTAGACAGGGCCTCAGGAGGAAACACCATATATTTT.

This clone came up a few times. The rearrangement joins TRBV6-1 to TRBJ2-7; 10 nucleotides match TRBD1. The CDR3 has 14 residues. V shed 11 bases and J 5 bases; nucleotides not matched to a gene: 12. The germline CDR1 and CDR2 sequences are MNHNS and SASEGT. The CDR3 region has the DNA TGTGCCGGAGAGAACCGGGACAGGGGTCACGAGCAGTACTTC. Encoded protein: CAGENRDRGHEQYF.

The V call is TRBV7-2, the J call TRBJ2-5; 8 bases agree with TRBD2. Unmatched junction bases numbered 5, after V lost 0 bases and J lost 2 bases. CDR1 and CDR2 from the germline V gene are SGHTA and FQGNSA. This CDR3 has 16 amino acids. The CDR3 nucleotides read TGTGCCAGCAGCTTAGCTAGACTAGCGCGACAAGAGACCCAGTACTTC. Translating gives CASSLARLARQETQYF.

In its sample, this clone was seen a few times. The chain links TRBV29-1 to TRBJ1-1, with D possibly TRBD1 on 5 matching bases. Germline V CDR1 and CDR2: SQVTM, ANQGSEA. CDR3 length: 13 residues. The CDR3 spells CSGSRGTYTEAFF. Here the CDR3 DNA reads TGCAGTGGTTCGCGGGGGACGTACACTGAAGCTTTCTTT.

The chain uses TRBV6-1 and TRBJ2-5; 14 bases are a match to TRBD2. Germline V gene data show CDR1 as MNHNS and CDR2 as SASEGT. The junction had 6 bases not matched to a gene; V was cut back by 4 bases and J by 5 bases. CDR3 length: 16 residues. The CDR3 DNA reads TGTGCCAGCAGTGCCCTGACTAGCGGGGGGGCCGAGACCCAGTACTTC. The encoded protein is CASSALTSGGAETQYF.

This clone has just a few counts. The rearrangement links TRBV29-1 to TRBJ1-2; tentatively, D is TRBD1 (6 bases). The V and J ends lost 7 bases and 7 bases respectively, with 19 bases between them. CDR3 length: 13 residues. CDR1 is SQVTM and CDR2 is ANQGSEA in the germline V gene. The CDR3 nucleotides are TGCAGCGCCTGGGGGGGCGCACGTCGTGGCTACACCTTC. Its protein is CSAWGGARRGYTF.

V is TRBV9 and J is TRBJ2-1, with TRBD2 matching 11 bases. This CDR3 is 18 amino acids long. Germline V CDR1 and CDR2: SGDLS, YYNGEE. V lost 1 base, J lost 2 bases, and 8 bases stayed unmatched. The CDR3 loop is CASSVIAGGPVTYNEQFF. In DNA, the CDR3 is TGTGCCAGCAGCGTAATAGCGGGGGGGCCGGTGACCTACAATGAGCAGTTCTTC.

This clone was seen only a few times. This chain links TRBV7-2 with TRBJ2-5; no firm D call. This CDR3 spans 13 amino acids. CDR1 is SGHTA and CDR2 is FQGNSA in the germline V gene. Trimming pared 2 bases from V and 7 bases from J, leaving 11 bases between. The CDR3 loop is CASSLRQDGTQYF. The CDR3 DNA is TGTGCCAGCAGCTTACGGCAGGATGGGACCCAGTACTTC.

The V and J genes are TRBV12-5 and TRBJ2-2; TRBD1 agrees at 10 bases. The CDR3 consists of 15 residues. Germline CDR1 is LGHNT and CDR2 is FRNRAP. V was clipped by 8 bases and J by 8 bases; unmatched bases: 11. CDR3 sequence: CASSRGTGDMGELFF. The CDR3 nucleotides are TGTGCTAGTTCCCGGGGGACAGGGGATATGGGGGAGCTGTTTTTT. Based on the CDR3 plus reference TRBV12-5 and TRBJ2-2, the full variable domain is DARVTQTPRHKVTEMGQEVTMRCQPILGHNTVFWYRQTMMQGLELLAYFRNRAPLDDSGMPKDRFSAEMPDATLATLKIQPSEPRDSAVYFCASSRGTGDMGELFFGEGSRLTVL.

The chain joins TRBV5-6 to TRBJ2-5, with D perhaps TRBD2 (6 bases). The V and J ends lost 4 bases and 7 bases respectively, with 11 bases between them. The CDR3 is made up of 12 amino acids. Looked up from germline, CDR1 is SGHDT and CDR2 is YYEEEE. CDR3: CASSEGRGTQYF. DNA for the CDR3: TGTGCCAGCAGCGAGGGGCGGGGGACCCAGTACTTC.

V and J are TRBV6-5 and TRBJ1-6, with D unresolved. Trimming removed 0 bases at V and 9 bases at J, with 12 bases between. The CDR3 is 15 residues long. The germline CDR1 and CDR2 sequences are MNHEY and SVGAGI. CDR3 protein: CASSYSEGSSSPLHF. CDR3 in DNA: TGTGCCAGCAGTTACTCGGAGGGTTCGAGTTCACCCCTCCACTTT.

The chain has TRBV10-3 and TRBJ1-1, with 7 positions matching TRBD1. This CDR3 comprises 15 residues. Trimming took 5 bases from V and 0 from J; bases not matched to a gene: 6. Germline-derived CDR1 and CDR2 are ENHRY and SYGVKD. CDR3 region: CAISLSGTVNTEAFF. The CDR3 nucleotides read TGTGCCATCAGTTTATCCGGGACAGTGAACACTGAAGCTTTCTTT.

This clone was recorded a few times. J is TRBJ1-1 and V is TRBV5-6; 8 bases align to TRBD1. Trimming removed 3 bases from V and 7 bases from J; junction bases left unmatched: 14. This CDR3 spans 16 amino acids. The germline V gene encodes CDR1 SGHDT and CDR2 YYEEEE. In nucleotides, the CDR3 is TGTGCCAGCAGCTCTGACAGGGGCCTCGGGTGGGATGAAGCTTTCTTT. It translates to CASSSDRGLGWDEAFF.

The chain has TRBV10-2 and TRBJ1-6; D might be TRBD1 (5 bases). CDR1 and CDR2 (germline): WSHSY, SAAADI. The CDR3 length is 15 residues. V gave up 6 bases and J gave up 3 bases, with 12 bases separating them. The CDR3 DNA follows: TGCGCCAGCAGGCGAGGGGAGGTCTATAATTCACCCCTCCACTTT. Residues: CASRRGEVYNSPLHF.

V and J are TRBV6-5 and TRBJ2-7; TRBD1 aligns across 8 bases. V dropped 4 bases and J dropped 2; count of bases not matched to a gene: 4. There are 14 residues in the CDR3. Germline V gene data show CDR1 as MNHEY and CDR2 as SVGAGI. The CDR3 DNA sequence: TGTGCCAGCAGTTCGGACAGGGACCCCTACGAGCAGTACTTC. Protein sequence: CASSSDRDPYEQYF.